These 30 T cell receptor beta chains share one sample of origin, sequenced in a study of blood T cell repertoires in COVID-19. The repertoire was sequenced with immunoSEQ multiplex PCR; TCRdb's copy has only in-frame clones and lacks some. The repertoire holds approximately 170,000 clones, with almost 85% as singletons. The sequenced sample consisted of peripheral blood. The receptors originated from a man in his forties who had recovered from COVID-19.

The rearrangement uses TRBV6-5 and TRBJ2-7, with D perhaps TRBD1 (6 bases). This CDR3 spans 16 amino acids. V lost 2 bases and J 0 bases, leaving 14 bases between the germline ends. Germline V gene lookup returns CDR1 MNHEY and CDR2 SVGAGI. This chain's CDR3 is CASSYDGQFSSYEQYF. In DNA, the CDR3 is TGTGCCAGCAGTTACGACGGACAGTTTAGCTCCTACGAGCAGTACTTC.

V usage is TRBV6-5 and J usage is TRBJ2-3; TRBD1 matches 9 bases. There are 14 residues in the CDR3. Germline CDR1 is MNHEY and CDR2 is SVGAGI. Losses at the gene ends were 6 bases for V and 4 bases for J; bases not matched to a gene: 5. CDR3 loop: CASRYGTGSDTQYF. CDR3 in DNA: TGTGCCAGCAGATACGGGACAGGGTCAGATACGCAGTATTTT.

This chain connects TRBV2 to TRBJ2-1, with D unclear. V lost 4 bases to trimming and J lost 4 bases, with 2 bases between them. The CDR3 is made up of 11 amino acids. Looked up from germline, CDR1 is SNHLY and CDR2 is FYNNEI. The CDR3 here is CASSAYNEQFF. The CDR3 nucleotides are TGTGCCAGCAGTGCATACAATGAGCAGTTCTTC.

The chain recombines TRBV9 with TRBJ2-5, with 10 positions matching TRBD2. After removal of 4 bases from V and 4 bases from J, the junction contained 7 bases not matched to a gene. Germline assignment: CDR1 SGDLS and CDR2 YYNGEE. There are 15 residues in the CDR3. CDR3 in amino acids: CASSKAGGPGETQYF. Here the CDR3 DNA reads TGTGCCAGCAGCAAAGCGGGGGGGCCAGGAGAGACCCAGTACTTC.

V gene TRBV6-1 combines with J gene TRBJ1-2; no reliable D call. This CDR3 is 14 amino acids long. Germline-derived CDR1 and CDR2 are MNHNS and SASEGT. V dropped 2 bases and J dropped 2 bases, with 9 bases sitting between them. CDR3 nucleotides: TGTGCCAGCAGTGAACTCCCCGGGAACTATGGCTACACCTTC. Translated: CASSELPGNYGYTF.

The CDR3 reads CASSLAGDRSPLHF. The CDR3 nucleotides read TGTGCCAGCAGCTTGGCAGGGGATCGGTCACCCCTCCACTTT. The rearrangement links TRBV5-4 to TRBJ1-6, with a weak D call TRBD1 (6 bases). V lost 0 bases and J 10 bases, leaving 11 bases between the germline ends. CDR1 is SGHNT and CDR2 is YYREEE in the germline V gene (reference sequence). CDR3 size: 14 residues.

About this clone itself: The junction shows a germline mismatch at one end, possibly a read error. This chain connects TRBV7-3 to TRBJ2-2; D may be TRBD1 (6 bases). Germline CDR1 is SGHTA and CDR2 is FQGTGA. CDR3 length: 16 residues. This chain's CDR3 is CASSLGQGWNSGELFF. DNA of the CDR3: TGTGCCAGCAGCTTAGGGCAGGGGTGGAACTCCGGGGAGCTGTTTTTT.

This clone occurred a few times. The CDR3 nucleotides are TGTGCCAGCAGTGAATTGGCTAGCGGGGGCCATGAGCAGTTCTTC. This translates into CASSELASGGHEQFF. The chain has TRBV6-1 and TRBJ2-1; 10 bases align to TRBD2. Losses at the gene ends were 2 bases for V and 8 bases for J; bases not matched to a gene: 6. Germline values: CDR1 MNHNS, CDR2 SASEGT. The CDR3 covers 15 residues.

V gene TRBV5-4 combines with J gene TRBJ1-4, with 8 bases lining up with TRBD1. After removal of 4 bases from V and 5 bases from J, the junction contained 10 bases not matched to a gene. From germline, CDR1 is SGHNT and CDR2 YYREEE (reference sequence). The CDR3 is 16 residues long. The CDR3 DNA reads TGTGCCAGCAGCCCTGAAGCGACAGGGGTCAATGAAAAACTGTTTTTT. This codes for CASSPEATGVNEKLFF.

Only one count was recorded for this clone. The rearrangement links TRBV7-2 to TRBJ2-7, with 7 nucleotides matching TRBD1. CDR3 length: 17 residues. Losses at the gene ends were 3 bases for V and 0 bases for J; bases not matched to a gene: 11. Germline CDR1 SGHTA, CDR2 FQGNSA. The CDR3 protein is CASSFGTGTEVSYEQYF. As DNA, the CDR3 is TGTGCCAGCAGCTTTGGGACCGGGACAGAAGTCTCCTACGAGCAGTACTTC. The whole variable domain, filled in from reference TRBV7-2 and TRBJ2-7, reads GAGVSQSPSNKVTEKGKDVELRCDPISGHTALYWYRQSLGQGLEFLIYFQGNSAPDKSGLPSDRFSAERTGGSVSTLTIQRTQQEDSAVYLCASSFGTGTEVSYEQYFGPGTRLTVT.

The V call is TRBV3-1 (or the pseudogene TRBV3-2), the J call TRBJ2-2; D unresolved. The CDR3 is 13 residues long. Germline V gene sequence: CDR1 LGHDT, CDR2 YNNKEL (reference sequence). Trimming cost V 4 bases and J 5 bases, with 8 bases left between them. The CDR3 DNA is TGTGCCAGCAGCCCCCTTTTGACCGGGGAGCTGTTTTTT. This sequence encodes CASSPLLTGELFF.

This chain links TRBV30 with TRBJ2-3; TRBD2 matches at 13 bases. CDR1 is GTSNPN, CDR2 SVGIG, per germline (reference sequence). The V gene end was trimmed by 0 bases and the J gene end by 4 bases; junction bases not matched to a gene: 4. The length of the CDR3 is 16 residues. The CDR3 region is CAWSVRTSGRADTQYF. In DNA, the CDR3 is TGTGCCTGGAGTGTACGAACTAGCGGGAGGGCAGATACGCAGTATTTT.

The CDR3 DNA reads TGTGCCAGTAGTATAACGGGAACAACTAATGAAAAACTGTTTTTT. Translated: CASSITGTTNEKLFF. The chain joins TRBV19 to TRBJ1-4, with D unresolved. Germline CDR1 reads LNHDA; CDR2 reads SQIVND (reference sequence). Trimming removed 2 bases at V and 0 bases at J, with 7 bases between. This CDR3 region has 15 residues.

The gene calls are TRBV7-2 and TRBJ1-2; 12 positions match TRBD1. Germline values: CDR1 SGHTA, CDR2 FQGNSA. This CDR3 is built from 14 residues. With V trimmed by 8 bases and J by 6 bases, 7 bases remained unmatched. The CDR3 bases are TGTGCCAGCTCCCGGGGACAGGGGGCCGATGGCTACACCTTC. Translated, it gives CASSRGQGADGYTF.

The chain combines TRBV27 with TRBJ2-7; TRBD1 matches 9 bases. Per the germline V gene, CDR1 is MNHEY and CDR2 is SMNVEV (reference sequence). V was clipped by 2 bases and J by 4 bases; unmatched bases: 6. This CDR3 is 15 amino acids long. The CDR3 sequence: CASSLAPTGGYEQYF. CDR3 in DNA: TGTGCCAGCAGTTTAGCGCCGACAGGGGGATACGAGCAGTACTTC.

CDR3 residues: CASSPPGLAGGNTGELFF. The CDR3, as DNA: TGTGCCAGCTCACCACCGGGACTAGCGGGAGGGAACACCGGGGAGCTGTTTTTT. The chain recombines TRBV18 with TRBJ2-2; 15 nucleotides match TRBD2. This CDR3 spans 18 amino acids. Trimming took 0 bases from V and 1 from J; bases not matched to a gene: 0. Germline V lookup: CDR1 KGHSH, CDR2 LQKENI.

The chain recombines TRBV7-2 with TRBJ2-1, with 11 bases lining up with TRBD2. The germline V gene has CDR1 SGHTA and CDR2 FQGNSA. Unmatched junction bases numbered 4, after V lost 2 bases and J lost 1 base. This CDR3 comprises 17 residues. CDR3 in DNA: TGTGCCAGCAGCTTATTACTAGCGGGAGCTTCCTACAATGAGCAGTTCTTC. Translating it yields CASSLLLAGASYNEQFF.

The genes are TRBV4-1 and TRBJ1-3, with TRBD1 matching 8 bases. Losses at the gene ends were 0 bases for V and 0 bases for J; bases not matched to a gene: 7. The CDR3 contains 18 residues. The germline gives CDR1 MGHRA, CDR2 YSYEKL. The CDR3 loop reads CASSQDPPDRGSGNTIYF. The CDR3 DNA reads TGCGCCAGCAGCCAAGATCCGCCCGACAGGGGCTCTGGAAACACCATATATTTT.

The genes are TRBV24-1 and TRBJ2-1; D is ambiguous. This CDR3 region has 13 residues. V dropped 4 bases and J dropped 5 bases, with 8 bases sitting between them. The germline V gene encodes CDR1 KGHDR and CDR2 SFDVKD. CDR3 sequence reads: CATSDPQDNEQFF. DNA of the CDR3: TGTGCCACCAGTGACCCTCAGGACAATGAGCAGTTCTTC.

V is TRBV29-1 and J is TRBJ2-1; 10 nucleotides agree with TRBD1. The germline V gene encodes CDR1 SQVTM and CDR2 ANQGSEA. V shed 6 bases, J shed 4 bases, and the junction held 3 bases outside the gene matches. The CDR3 sequence is 13 residues long. The CDR3 loop reads CSVRDRGYNEQFF. The CDR3 DNA sequence: TGCAGCGTCCGGGACAGGGGTTACAATGAGCAGTTCTTC.

The table lists this clone with a count of one. The chain couples TRBV6-5 to TRBJ2-1; TRBD2 aligns across 7 bases. The CDR3 has 14 amino acids. CDR1 MNHEY and CDR2 SVGAGI come from the germline V gene. The ends lost 1 base at V and 6 bases at J; junction bases unmatched: 3. As DNA, the CDR3 is TGTGCCAGCAGTTACTTGCGGGAGACCAATGAGCAGTTCTTC. This gives the protein CASSYLRETNEQFF.

This chain connects TRBV11-1 to TRBJ2-7, with 7 bases matching TRBD2. Germline V CDR1 and CDR2: SGHAT, FQDESV (reference sequence). The CDR3 is 16 residues long. The V segment lost 1 base and the J segment 6 bases; nucleotides outside the gene matches: 12. The CDR3 loop reads CASSLDPSWGGSEQYF. The CDR3 coding sequence is TGTGCCAGCAGCTTAGATCCTTCGTGGGGAGGGAGCGAGCAGTACTTC.

The chain has TRBV12-3 or TRBV12-4 and TRBJ2-7; D remains ambiguous. Trimming removed 3 bases at V and 4 bases at J, with 10 bases between. The CDR3 consists of 13 residues. In DNA, the CDR3 is TGTGCCAGCAGTTTTAGAGGCGTGTACGAGCAGTACTTC. Translating it yields CASSFRGVYEQYF.

The chain recombines TRBV6-1 with TRBJ1-1, with 9 bases lining up with TRBD1. The germline CDR1 and CDR2 sequences are MNHNS and SASEGT. CDR3 length equals 18 residues. V gave up 0 bases and J gave up 5 bases; unmatched junction bases: 13. CDR3 protein: CASSEAGGIQGAVTEAFF. The CDR3 DNA follows: TGTGCCAGCAGTGAAGCGGGGGGAATACAGGGGGCAGTAACTGAAGCTTTCTTT.

This rearrangement joins TRBV7-8 to TRBJ1-1; D is possibly TRBD1 (6 bases). Between the trimmed V and J ends, which lost 3 bases and 11 bases, there was a span of 13 bases. Germline values: CDR1 SGHVS, CDR2 FQNEAQ. This CDR3 comprises 12 residues. This CDR3 is CASSLMGHKAFF. CDR3 in DNA: TGTGCCAGCAGCTTGATGGGACACAAGGCTTTCTTT.

V gene TRBV3-1 (or the pseudogene TRBV3-2) combines with J gene TRBJ1-1; 9 nucleotides align to TRBD1. The CDR3 runs to 17 residues. The V and J ends lost 2 bases and 4 bases, in that order; junction bases with no gene match: 11. Looked up from germline, CDR1 is LGHDT and CDR2 is YNNKEL (reference sequence). The CDR3: CASSQPTGGQGGTEAFF. CDR3 coding DNA: TGTGCCAGCAGCCAACCCACCGGGGGACAGGGTGGCACTGAAGCTTTCTTT.

This chain connects TRBV20-1 to TRBJ2-3; a weak D match, TRBD1 (5 bases). V lost 3 bases and J lost 0, with 13 bases in between. CDR1 and CDR2 from the germline V gene are DFQATT and SNEGSKA (reference sequence). The CDR3 runs to 15 residues. CDR3 protein: CSASLWGTSTDTQYF. The CDR3 nucleotides read TGCAGTGCTAGTCTCTGGGGCACTAGCACAGATACGCAGTATTTT.

The chain employs TRBV11-2 and TRBJ1-1; tentatively, D is TRBD1 (6 bases). CDR1 is SGHAT and CDR2 is FQNNGV in the germline V gene. V was pared by 1 base and J by 6 bases, with 18 bases between. This CDR3 comprises 16 residues. As DNA, the CDR3 is TGTGCCAGCAGCTTAGCCGCAGGGGCGGTATTTGCTGAAGCTTTCTTT. Its protein is CASSLAAGAVFAEAFF.

The V gene is TRBV13, the J gene TRBJ1-2, with 10 bases identical to TRBD1. The CDR3 has 15 amino acids. Germline assignment: CDR1 PRHDT and CDR2 FYEKMQ (reference sequence). V dropped 5 bases and J dropped 8; count of bases not matched to a gene: 11. The CDR3 DNA sequence: TGTGCCAGCAGCCTCCGGGACAGGGGATCGCAAGGCTACACCTTC. Residues: CASSLRDRGSQGYTF.

V and J are TRBV11-2 and TRBJ2-3, with D tentatively TRBD2 (6 bases). This CDR3 spans 15 amino acids. The germline CDR1 and CDR2 sequences are SGHAT and FQNNGV. The germline V and J ends were trimmed by 1 base and 6 bases, with 14 bases remaining between them. CDR3 nucleotide sequence: TGTGCCAGCAGCTTAGGAGGAGGGTTCGGCGATACGCAGTATTTT. This encodes CASSLGGGFGDTQYF.